This TCR beta chain stems from a study of T cells expressing NK-cell markers. As for this clonotype: Its antigen is currently unknown.

There are 14 residues in the CDR3. Germline CDR1 reads MNHEY; CDR2 reads SMNVEV (reference sequence). With UMIs, 5'RACE template switching was used to make TCR beta cDNA. TCRdb re-called the 5' RACE reads, yielding one record per CDR3 amino acid sequence without DNA. This sample's clone table lists 450,000 to 600,000 distinct CDR3 sequences. Overall study results and limits: Whether expanded NKG2C+ T cell clones were HCMV specific stayed uncertain. CD8+ T cells in over five donors included dominant NKG2C+ clonotypes at roughly 1.0-7.5%.

The material sequenced was blood T cells: a sorted CD56 or NKG2C T cell subset, CD4+ or CD8+ T cells, or bulk PBMC T cells (not recorded which). The receptor was isolated from a man aged 18 to 29 in good health. This chain connects TRBV27 to TRBJ2-7; no DNA is available, so the TRBD2 call from TCRdb remains unchecked. The CDR3 spells CASSWAGGRYEQYF.